These 25 T cell receptor beta chains were all obtained from the same sample, sequenced in a study of CD8 T cells in Susac syndrome. It was with random hexamers that about 0.45 to 1 ug RNA was reverse transcribed. TCRdb re-called the immunoSEQ multiplex PCR reads through MiXCR, storing one row per CDR3 protein. The data hold about 50,000 distinct CDR3 sequences, with 85% to 95% observed a single time. Specimen: CD8+ T cells from PBMCs. The receptors were gathered from a human donor with multiple sclerosis.

The chain combines TRBV4-1 with TRBJ2-7, with a possible D match to TRBD2 (6 bases). V was cut by 1 base and J by 3 bases, with 13 bases left in between. Germline CDR1 and CDR2: MGHRA and YSYEKL. The CDR3 sequence is 15 residues long. The CDR3 protein is CASSQVPGVLYEQYF. In nucleotides, the CDR3 is TGCGCCAGCAGCCAAGTCCCGGGGGTACTCTACGAGCAGTACTTC.

This clonotype was detected once. The chain joins TRBV12-3 or TRBV12-4 to TRBJ2-7, with D unclear. There are 12 residues in the CDR3. Between the trimmed V and J ends, which lost 1 base and 6 bases, there was a span of 7 bases. CDR3 sequence (DNA): TGTGCCAGCAGTTTAGAAATGCGCGAGCAGTACTTC. It is translated as CASSLEMREQYF.

This clonotype was picked up one time. The CDR3 sequence is CASSAGESPVGNEQFF. The CDR3 DNA is TGTGCCAGCAGTGCTGGGGAGTCCCCGGTTGGCAATGAGCAGTTCTTC. V is TRBV28 and J is TRBJ2-1; D might be TRBD2 (5 bases). The germline V gene has CDR1 MDHEN and CDR2 SYDVKM. This CDR3 spans 16 amino acids. Trimming took off 5 bases at V and 6 bases at J, with 20 bases between the two ends.

This chain joins TRBV6-5 and TRBJ2-7; D remains unclear. CDR3 length equals 14 residues. V gave up 5 bases and J gave up 2 bases, with 13 bases separating them. CDR1 and CDR2 (germline): MNHEY, SVGAGI. The CDR3 DNA is TGTGCCAGCAGTACCCGGCGTTCCCCCTACGAGCAGTACTTC. This gives the protein CASSTRRSPYEQYF.

The chain recombines TRBV9 with TRBJ1-6; possibly TRBD1 for D (5 bases). V was trimmed by 3 bases and J by 9 bases, leaving 22 bases between them. This CDR3 is built from 17 residues. Germline V gives CDR1 SGDLS, CDR2 YYNGEE. This CDR3 is CASSASPPMGLRSPLHF. The CDR3 DNA reads as TGTGCCAGCAGCGCGTCCCCTCCCATGGGACTCCGTTCACCCCTCCACTTT.

This chain connects TRBV20-1 to TRBJ2-5; 11 nucleotides agree with TRBD2. The CDR3 loop spans 13 amino acids. V was pared by 6 bases and J by 5 bases, with 5 bases of the junction left unmatched. Germline V gene lookup returns CDR1 DFQATT and CDR2 SNEGSKA (reference sequence). The CDR3, as DNA: TGCAGTGCACGGAGACTAGCGGGGGAGACCCAGTACTTC. Amino acid sequence: CSARRLAGETQYF.

The chain joins TRBV5-6 to TRBJ1-6; 9 nucleotides line up with TRBD1. This CDR3 region has 14 residues. The V gene end was trimmed by 4 bases and the J gene end by 16 bases; junction bases not matched to a gene: 12. Germline lookup yields CDR1 SGHDT and CDR2 YYEEEE. The CDR3 sequence is CASSPGTGFALLHF. For the CDR3, the DNA is TGTGCCAGCAGCCCCGGGACAGGGTTTGCCCTACTCCACTTT.

The V gene is TRBV29-1, the J gene TRBJ2-1; D gene ambiguous. Trimming took 1 base from V and 8 from J, leaving 9 bases between them. The CDR3 sequence is 12 residues long. The V gene's germline CDR1 is SQVTM and CDR2 ANQGSEA. The CDR3 protein is CSVEGAGYEQFF. The DNA of the CDR3 is TGCAGCGTTGAAGGCGCTGGGTATGAGCAGTTCTTC.

The CDR3 sequence: CASSAGDPSQDTQYF. The CDR3 nucleotides read TGTGCCAGCAGCGCAGGGGATCCCTCACAAGATACGCAGTATTTT. The rearrangement links TRBV6-1 to TRBJ2-3; perhaps TRBD1 as D (6 bases). Germline values: CDR1 MNHNS, CDR2 SASEGT. Trimming cost V 6 bases and J 5 bases, with 18 bases left between them. This CDR3 spans 15 amino acids.

The chain combines TRBV7-9 with TRBJ1-6, with D tentatively TRBD1 (5 bases). Per the germline V gene, CDR1 is SEHNR and CDR2 is FQNEAQ (reference sequence). This CDR3 is 12 amino acids long. V was cut by 5 bases and J by 7 bases, with 6 bases left in between. The CDR3 coding sequence is TGTGCCAGCAGCGACAGAAATTCACCCCTCCACTTT. Its protein product is CASSDRNSPLHF.

The V gene is TRBV7-9, the J gene TRBJ1-2; D call uncertain. This CDR3 has 15 residues. V lost 1 base and J 8 bases, leaving 17 bases between the germline ends. Germline values: CDR1 SEHNR, CDR2 FQNEAQ (reference sequence). The CDR3 region has the DNA TGTGCCAGCAGCTTAGGAGGGCTTAGTTTTACGGGCTACACCTTC. It translates to CASSLGGLSFTGYTF.

This sequence joins TRBV9 and TRBJ2-6; D not resolved. The germline V gene encodes CDR1 SGDLS and CDR2 YYNGEE. This CDR3 contains 17 residues. The V and J ends lost 4 bases and 0 bases respectively, with 14 bases between them. The CDR3 bases are TGTGCCAGCAGCCCCAGAGGACGAATCTCTGGGGCCAACGTCCTGACTTTC. It codes for CASSPRGRISGANVLTF.

This clonotype was counted once. The chain has TRBV4-3 and TRBJ1-1, with 11 bases identical to TRBD1. CDR3 length equals 16 residues. Germline values: CDR1 LGHNA, CDR2 YSLEER. Germline trimming cut 4 bases from V and 4 bases from J; bases unmatched to any gene: 8. CDR3 sequence (DNA): TGCGCCAGCAGCCCCCAATCGGGACAGGGGGGCACTGAAGCTTTCTTT. Amino acid sequence: CASSPQSGQGGTEAFF.

CDR3 DNA: TGTGCCAGCAGCCCCGGGACAGGGGGCGCTGGGGCCAAAAACATTCAGTACTTC. It yields the protein CASSPGTGGAGAKNIQYF. The rearrangement links TRBV5-4 to TRBJ2-4, with 12 bases aligning to TRBD1. Trimming cost V 4 bases and J 1 base; bases outside gene matches: 9. Germline CDR1 reads SGHNT; CDR2 reads YYREEE (reference sequence). This CDR3 spans 18 amino acids.

The chain uses TRBV28 and TRBJ1-4; TRBD1 aligns across 8 bases. The V gene's germline CDR1 is MDHEN and CDR2 SYDVKM. The CDR3 sequence is 15 residues long. Unmatched junction bases numbered 8, after V lost 4 bases and J lost 7 bases. CDR3 sequence (DNA): TGTGCCAGCAGTTCGCTACAGGGGGTTAGTGAAAAACTGTTTTTT. Translated, it gives CASSSLQGVSEKLFF.

V is TRBV12-3 or TRBV12-4 and J is TRBJ2-7; D remains unclear. Trimming removed 5 bases at V and 5 bases at J, with 10 bases between. The CDR3 is 12 residues long. CDR3 in DNA: TGTGCCAGCAGTCCCCATATTGACGAGCAGTACTTC. Translated: CASSPHIDEQYF.

This rearrangement joins TRBV3-1 to TRBJ2-2; 13 bases map to TRBD2. Trimming took 0 bases from V and 0 from J; bases not matched to a gene: 4. The V gene's germline CDR1 is LGHDT and CDR2 YNNKEL (reference sequence). The CDR3 totals 19 residues. CDR3 nucleotide sequence: TGTGCCAGCAGCCAAGATCCGACTAGCGGGGGGCCGAACACCGGGGAGCTGTTTTTT. Protein sequence: CASSQDPTSGGPNTGELFF.

The genes are TRBV13 and TRBJ2-1; possible D gene TRBD2, 6 bases. The CDR3 length is 16 residues. Germline CDR1 and CDR2: PRHDT and FYEKMQ (reference sequence). Trimming stripped 1 base from V and 7 bases from J, with 17 bases between. The CDR3 DNA follows: TGTGCCAGCAGCTTAGATGGTCTACGCGGAGGGAATGAGCAGTTCTTC. It is translated as CASSLDGLRGGNEQFF.

This chain links TRBV7-9 with TRBJ2-7, with 9 bases aligning to TRBD1. Germline V gene sequence: CDR1 SEHNR, CDR2 FQNEAQ (reference sequence). The ends lost 5 bases at V and 3 bases at J; junction bases unmatched: 2. The CDR3 is 13 amino acids. The CDR3 sequence is CASSRDRVYEQYF. The CDR3 DNA reads as TGTGCCAGCAGCCGGGACAGGGTCTACGAGCAGTACTTC.

The V and J genes are TRBV5-1 and TRBJ2-7, with TRBD1 identical over 7 bases. The CDR3 is made up of 14 amino acids. The V segment lost 2 bases and the J segment 2 bases; nucleotides outside the gene matches: 4. Germline V gene lookup returns CDR1 SGHRS and CDR2 YFSETQ. Here the CDR3 reads CASSFRDSTYEQYF. The CDR3 DNA sequence: TGCGCCAGCAGCTTTCGGGACAGCACCTACGAGCAGTACTTC.

The rearrangement joins TRBV4-1 to TRBJ2-3; D gene uncertain. Per germline, CDR1 MGHRA and CDR2 YSYEKL. Trimming pared 2 bases from V and 4 bases from J, leaving 7 bases between. There are 13 residues in the CDR3. CDR3 nucleotide sequence: TGCGCCAGCAGCCAACCCCACGCAGATACGCAGTATTTT. Encoded protein: CASSQPHADTQYF.

This rearrangement joins TRBV5-6 to TRBJ1-4; D remains ambiguous. Germline CDR1 is SGHDT and CDR2 is YYEEEE. The V gene lost 2 bases and the J gene lost 7 bases, with 6 bases spanning the gap. The CDR3 is 12 residues long. This CDR3 is CASSFDGEKLFF. The CDR3 DNA sequence: TGTGCCAGCAGCTTCGATGGTGAAAAACTGTTTTTT.

This clonotype has just one count. The rearrangement uses TRBV9 and TRBJ2-1, with 14 bases that match TRBD2. This CDR3 has 18 residues. The trim removed 2 bases at V and 8 bases at J, leaving 12 bases unmatched. The germline gives CDR1 SGDLS, CDR2 YYNGEE. The CDR3 reads CASSVKGTSGGWGDEQFF. Written as DNA, the CDR3 is TGTGCCAGCAGCGTGAAGGGGACTAGCGGGGGTTGGGGCGATGAGCAGTTCTTC.

The chain carries TRBV6-5 and TRBJ2-5, with D possibly matching TRBD2 (5 bases). The CDR3 is 15 amino acids. Per the germline V gene, CDR1 is MNHEY and CDR2 is SVGAGI. The V end lost 1 base, the J end lost 5 bases, and 14 bases lay between the germline ends. DNA of the CDR3: TGTGCCAGCAGTTACTTGGCGCGGGTGGGGGAGACCCAGTACTTC. As protein: CASSYLARVGETQYF.

The chain carries TRBV6-1 and TRBJ2-7; D gene ambiguous. Deletions cut 2 bases from V and 8 bases from J, with 13 bases between. The CDR3 consists of 13 residues. Germline V gene sequence: CDR1 MNHNS, CDR2 SASEGT. The CDR3: CASSEMVANKQYF. The CDR3 DNA sequence: TGTGCCAGCAGTGAAATGGTGGCGAACAAGCAGTACTTC.